The 5 T cell receptor beta chains listed next were all sequenced from one sample in a study of blood T cell repertoires in COVID-19 (TCRdb year 2020). The protocol used for the library was the immunoSEQ multiplex PCR assay. This is the immuneACCESS table as TCRdb keeps it, with only in-frame sequences that have V and J called. A part of the clones is gone; compared with another copy, unresolved V genes explain less than half, and the rest is unexplained. The sample contains 250,000 to 300,000 clones, about 73% of them found a single time. Approximately 3.2% of the sample is held by the ten biggest clonotypes. Sequenced sample: peripheral blood. These receptors all stem from a woman at least 80 years old with acute or convalescent COVID-19.

The genes are TRBV7-8 and TRBJ2-7, with TRBD1 as a possible D gene (5 bases). Germline CDR1 reads SGHVS; CDR2 reads FQNEAQ. V was clipped by 5 bases and J by 0 bases, with 8 bases between them. CDR3 length equals 13 residues. The CDR3, as DNA: TGTGCCAGCAGCCGACAGTCCTCCTACGAGCAGTACTTC. It translates to CASSRQSSYEQYF.

This clone was counted only a few times. The rearrangement uses TRBV6-1 and TRBJ1-3, with a tentative D call TRBD1 (6 bases). Trimming pared 3 bases from V and 2 bases from J, leaving 20 bases between. CDR3 length: 18 residues. Germline CDR1 MNHNS, CDR2 SASEGT. The CDR3 region is CASSDRVGASGAGNTIYF. The CDR3 DNA is TGTGCCAGCAGTGATCGGGTGGGGGCATCGGGCGCTGGAAACACCATATATTTT.

The chain has TRBV2 and TRBJ2-7; 11 nucleotides agree with TRBD2. Germline-derived CDR1 and CDR2 are SNHLY and FYNNEI. This CDR3 is 14 amino acids long. The ends lost 6 bases at V and 2 bases at J; junction bases unmatched: 3. The CDR3 sequence: CASRLAGVPYEQYF. The CDR3 DNA sequence: TGTGCCAGCAGACTAGCGGGAGTACCCTACGAGCAGTACTTC.

V is TRBV6-5 and J is TRBJ1-1, with a weak D call TRBD1 (6 bases). This CDR3 is built from 13 residues. V lost 7 bases and J lost 3, with 12 bases in between. The V gene's germline CDR1 is MNHEY and CDR2 SVGAGI. This CDR3 is CASTRGFDTEAFF. CDR3 bases: TGTGCCAGCACCAGGGGTTTTGACACTGAAGCTTTCTTT.

This clone was seen a handful of times. This chain joins TRBV3-1 (or the pseudogene TRBV3-2) and TRBJ2-2; D gene unclear. From germline, CDR1 is LGHDT and CDR2 YNNKEL (reference sequence). CDR3 length: 14 residues. V was cut by 1 base and J by 1 base, with 4 bases left in between. The CDR3, as DNA: TGTGCCAGCAGCCAAGCGGGGAACACCGGGGAGCTGTTTTTT. Translating gives CASSQAGNTGELFF.